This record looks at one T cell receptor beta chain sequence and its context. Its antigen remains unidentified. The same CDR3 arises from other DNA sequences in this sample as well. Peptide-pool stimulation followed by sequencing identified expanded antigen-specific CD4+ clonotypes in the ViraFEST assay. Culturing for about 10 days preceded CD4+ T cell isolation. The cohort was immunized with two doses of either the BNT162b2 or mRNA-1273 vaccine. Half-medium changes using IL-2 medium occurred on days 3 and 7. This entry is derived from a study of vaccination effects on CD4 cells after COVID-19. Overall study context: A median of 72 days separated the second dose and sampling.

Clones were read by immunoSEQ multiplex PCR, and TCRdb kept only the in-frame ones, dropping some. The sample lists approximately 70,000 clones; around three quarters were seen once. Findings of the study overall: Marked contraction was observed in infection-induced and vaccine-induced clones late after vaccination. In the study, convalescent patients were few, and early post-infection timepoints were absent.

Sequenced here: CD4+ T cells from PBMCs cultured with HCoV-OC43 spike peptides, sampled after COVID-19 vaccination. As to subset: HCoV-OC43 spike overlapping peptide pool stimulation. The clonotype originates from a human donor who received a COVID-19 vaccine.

The chain's CDR3 is CASSQGRTSGQETQYF. The DNA for the CDR3 is TGCGCCAGCAGCCAAGGCCGGACTAGCGGCCAAGAGACCCAGTACTTC. The chain has TRBV4-1 and TRBJ2-5, with 10 bases lining up with TRBD2. The germline V gene encodes CDR1 MGHRA and CDR2 YSYEKL. Germline trimming cut 1 base from V and 1 base from J; bases unmatched to any gene: 3. The CDR3 runs 16 residues.